These T cell receptor beta chains were read from a single sample in a study of blood T cell repertoires in COVID-19. TCRdb's copy holds only in-frame clones and misses some; the assay was immunoSEQ multiplex PCR. The sample lists about 200,000 clones; about 85% were seen once. The source material was peripheral blood. Source of these receptors: a man aged 60 to 69 with active or convalescent COVID-19. CDR3s include the opening cysteine and the closing phenylalanine or tryptophan. The order of the fields is D gene, J gene, V gene, clone size, CDR3 DNA, CDR3 protein. D genes are given only for firm matches. Some rows have no size entry. The others give once, few or many, or a class for an expanded clone.

NA,TRBJ2-2,TRBV6-5,NA,TGTGCCAGCAGTTTCGGGGGTTTAAACACCGGGGAGCTGTTTTTT,CASSFGGLNTGELFF
NA,TRBJ2-5,TRBV5-8,NA,TGTGCCAGCAGCTTGAGGGCTCAGGGGTTGGAGACCCAGTACTTC,CASSLRAQGLETQYF
TRBD2,TRBJ2-2,TRBV19,NA,TGTGCCAGTAGTACTATCGGTACTGCCGGGACTAGTAACACCGGGGAGCTGTTTTTT,CASSTIGTAGTSNTGELFF
NA,TRBJ2-1,TRBV5-1,NA,TGCGCCAGCAGCTTAAAAGGGGATGGTGAGCAGTTCTTC,CASSLKGDGEQFF
TRBD1,TRBJ1-6,TRBV27,NA,TGTGCCAGCAGATTCGGACAGGGATCACCCCTCCACTTT,CASRFGQGSPLHF
TRBD2,TRBJ2-1,TRBV15,NA,TGTGCATCCGAGCGGGGGAATAACTACAATGAGCAGTTCTTC,CASERGNNYNEQFF
NA,TRBJ2-3,TRBV7-9,few,TGTGCCAGCAGCCCTTACACAGATACGCAGTATTTT,CASSPYTDTQYF
NA,TRBJ2-7,TRBV6-5,NA,TGTGCCAGCAGTTACTCAGGGAGGGGGTACGAGCAGTACTTC,CASSYSGRGYEQYF
NA,TRBJ2-7,TRBV2,few,TGTGCCACTGGAGTGTCCTACGAGCAGTACTTC,CATGVSYEQYF
TRBD1,TRBJ2-3,TRBV11-1,NA,TGTGCCAGCGAACCGGGACAGTACACAGATACGCAGTATTTT,CASEPGQYTDTQYF
NA,TRBJ2-7,TRBV19,NA,TGTGCCACACGTGGAGACTCCTCCGAGCAGTACTTC,CATRGDSSEQYF
NA,TRBJ1-3,TRBV7-9,NA,TGTGCCAGCAGCTTGGCCGGCGGTCCCGACTCTGGAAACACCATATATTTT,CASSLAGGPDSGNTIYF
TRBD2,TRBJ2-5,TRBV3-1/TRBV3-2,NA,TGTGCCAGCAGCCAAGATCGGTCTAGCGGGCAAGAGACCCAGTACTTC,CASSQDRSSGQETQYF
TRBD1,TRBJ2-5,TRBV7-9,NA,TGTGCCAGCAGACTGACAGGGCTAGAGACCCAGTACTTC,CASRLTGLETQYF
TRBD1,TRBJ2-7,TRBV25-1,few,TGTGCCAGCAGTAAAGGGGGCCGTTACGAGCAGTACTTC,CASSKGGRYEQYF
TRBD1,TRBJ2-4,TRBV12-3/TRBV12-4,NA,TGTGCCAGCAGTCTGGGGACAGGAGGAGGTCAGTACTTC,CASSLGTGGGQYF
NA,TRBJ2-3,TRBV9,NA,TGTGCCAGCAGCGTAGGAGGGGGGGCCTTCACAGATACGCAGTATTTT,CASSVGGGAFTDTQYF
NA,TRBJ1-5,TRBV19,NA,TGTGCCAGTAGTGACCAGGGGATGAGCAATCAGCCCCAGCATTTT,CASSDQGMSNQPQHF
NA,TRBJ1-6,TRBV2,NA,TGTGCCAGCATTATGAGGGCCTATGATAATTCACCCCTCCACTTT,CASIMRAYDNSPLHF
NA,TRBJ1-1,TRBV6-2/TRBV6-3,NA,TGTGCCAGCAGCCGCCTAGGGGAGAACACTGAAGCTTTCTTT,CASSRLGENTEAFF
TRBD1,TRBJ2-1,TRBV7-7,once,TGTGCCAGCAGCCGTGGGACAGGGGGCTACAATGAGCAGTTCTTC,CASSRGTGGYNEQFF
NA,TRBJ1-5,TRBV6-1,NA,TGTGCCAGCAGTGAAGCGCACAGGTTCAATCAGCCCCAGCATTTT,CASSEAHRFNQPQHF
NA,TRBJ1-5,TRBV7-2,once,TGTGCCAGCAGCCCCGAGGGAAGCAATCAGCCCCAGCATTTT,CASSPEGSNQPQHF
TRBD1,TRBJ2-7,TRBV5-1,once,TGCGCCAGCAGCTCCGGACAGGGGGCTTACGAGCAGTACTTC,CASSSGQGAYEQYF
NA,TRBJ1-2,TRBV28,NA,TGTGCCAGCAGTTATCAGGGAGGCAAGACGATCTATGGCTACACCTTC,CASSYQGGKTIYGYTF
NA,TRBJ2-6,TRBV21-1,NA,TGTGCCAGCAGCAAAGATCGGAGAGAGTCCCACTCTGGGGCCAACGTCCTGACTTTC,CASSKDRRESHSGANVLTF
NA,TRBJ1-2,TRBV19,NA,TGTGCCAGTAGTGCGGGGTATCGCTATGGCTACACCTTC,CASSAGYRYGYTF
TRBD1,TRBJ1-1,TRBV12-3/TRBV12-4,NA,TGTGCCAGCAGACGGACAGGGGGCACTGAAGCTTTCTTT,CASRRTGGTEAFF
TRBD2,TRBJ2-5,TRBV5-1,NA,TGCGCCAGCAGCCGCGGGGGTGGAGAGACCCAGTACTTC,CASSRGGGETQYF
TRBD2,TRBJ2-1,TRBV27,once,TGTGCCAGCAGTTTACGGGGGGTCGAATACAATGAGCAGTTCTTC,CASSLRGVEYNEQFF
TRBD1,TRBJ1-5,TRBV6-5,once,TGTGCCAGCAGTTACTCGATGACAGGGTTACATCAGCCCCAGCATTTT,CASSYSMTGLHQPQHF
TRBD1,TRBJ1-2,TRBV6-5,NA,TGTGCCAGCAGTTACGATAGACAGGGGAGCTACACCTTC,CASSYDRQGSYTF
NA,TRBJ1-4,TRBV27,NA,TGTGCCAGCAGTTTATCGAGGGAAGGATACGAAAAACTGTTTTTT,CASSLSREGYEKLFF
TRBD1,TRBJ1-1,TRBV6-5,NA,TGTGCCAGCAGTCCTGGCGGGACAGGGAACGGGGAAGCTTTCTTT,CASSPGGTGNGEAFF
TRBD2,TRBJ2-1,TRBV3-1/TRBV3-2,NA,TGTGCCAGCAGACTAGCGGGGGGATACAATGAGCAGTTCTTC,CASRLAGGYNEQFF
TRBD1,TRBJ1-2,TRBV11-3,NA,TGTGCCAGCAGCTCATTGGACAGGCTGGGGACCTTC,CASSSLDRLGTF
TRBD1,TRBJ1-3,TRBV14,NA,TGTGCCAGCAGCCATAGGACAGGGACGATCGGAAACACCATATATTTT,CASSHRTGTIGNTIYF
NA,TRBJ1-1,TRBV7-3,NA,TGTGCCAGCAGCTCGACTTATAACACTGAAGCTTTCTTT,CASSSTYNTEAFF
NA,TRBJ1-1,TRBV12-3/TRBV12-4,NA,TGTGCCAGCAGTTTTATCAGGGTTGAAGCTTTCTTT,CASSFIRVEAFF
TRBD1,TRBJ1-2,TRBV6-5,NA,TGTGCCAGCAGTTGGGACAGGGGGGACTATGGCTACACCTTC,CASSWDRGDYGYTF
NA,TRBJ2-3,TRBV5-1,NA,TGCGCCAGCAGCTTGGAGGGGGATACGCAGTATTTT,CASSLEGDTQYF
TRBD1,TRBJ2-1,TRBV29-1,once,TGCAGCGGCTGGACAGGGCGGGTTAATGAGCAGTTCTTC,CSGWTGRVNEQFF